This TCR beta chain was observed in a study of beta chain features in type 1 diabetes listed by TCRdb under 2018. For the wider study: Mean age, gender distribution, total cell number and subset yield were not different between patients and healthy donors. In the study, TCRB repertoires of sorted circulating CD4+ T cell subsets from recently diagnosed type 1 diabetes patients were compared with those of matched healthy donors. Naive and central memory subsets were obtained from all 30 or so donors, but regulatory and stem cell-like memory subsets were isolated from only 8 patients and roughly eight healthy donors. A total of just under 110,000,000 sorted cells were examined across all samples, and RNA yield correlated strongly with the number of cells per subset. On the study overall, not on this receptor specifically: At VDJ recombination sites, type 1 diabetes patients had fewer insertions and more deleted nucleotides, which implies abnormalities in thymic rearrangement. Because cDNA was sequenced instead of genomic DNA, activated cells with high expression could be over-represented, although the groups did not differ in activation or CD3 levels. Shorter templates might be favored by PCR, yet because patient and control samples were amplified and corrected together, any such skew would affect both groups equally. Because the HLA sub-analyses included only small numbers of individuals, any influence of HLA type on TCRB rearrangement was left unresolved. Naive, central memory and regulatory TCRB repertoires appeared more similar among patients than among healthy donors. In all four CD4+ subsets, TCRB CDR3 length was moderately but significantly shorter in type 1 diabetes patients.

Each donor gave one peripheral blood draw, averaging approximately 0.12 L, which was collected into heparinised tubes. A BD FACSAria II and a panel including CD45RO, CCR7, CD25, CD127, CD95 and CD27 were used to sort naive, central memory, regulatory and stem cell-like memory CD4+ T cells. A purity above 98% was achieved for all sorted populations. PBMCs were separated immediately by Lymphoprep density gradient centrifugation and were stained directly, without being cultured. So that batch effects would be minimized, each experiment stained and sorted samples in pairs, pairing one healthy donor with one patient. The entire amount of isolated RNA was reverse transcribed using the High Capacity cDNA Reverse Transcription Kit, so the sequenced TCRB transcripts were expressed ones. Deep immunoSEQ sequencing was applied to naive, central memory and regulatory T cell samples, giving an average of roughly 3.5 million total reads per sample. Sorted cells were lysed in RLT buffer, and RNA was extracted using DNase-treated RNeasy Micro or Mini kits according to cell number. To prevent cross-contamination, each cell subset was processed individually, whereas patient and healthy donor samples were processed jointly. The immunoSEQ multiplex PCR was used to amplify TCRB sequences from cDNA, generating 87-bp fragments that spanned the CDR3 region. Sequencing of the amplicons was performed on the Illumina HiSeq platform. The authors processed their data as follows. PCR bias was computationally corrected using synthetic template baselines, reads within Hamming distance 2 were collapsed, and singletons that could not be merged were discarded. Reads were aligned against IMGT to assign V, D and J genes, CDR3 length and insertions or deletions at six rearrangement sites. Within each subset, clonotype counts were normalized to the number of sorted cells before true diversity and Gini coefficients were calculated with the tcR R package. Repertoire sharing was quantified using the overlap coefficient calculated on TCRB nucleotide sequences. Out-of-frame TCRB sequences from naive cells were analyzed to stand in for the pre-selection repertoire. The source is immuneACCESS, and TCRdb retained only in-frame sequences with V and J called. Part of the clones is not carried over; for the studies checked, unresolved V genes explain less than half of this, and the remainder is unexplained. Clone size and the V and J calls come from that table; the DNA yielded D and trimming. The sample table shows a few hundred thousand clones, and 10% to 15% are seen once. The ten largest clones represent about 0.01% of the sample.

Only a few counts were recorded for this clone. Its antigen has not been determined. Base qualities are not at hand, and no much larger clone is one base apart. From the germline V gene (reference sequence), CDR1 is MNHNY and CDR2 is SVGAGI. V gives up 1 base and J gives up 1 base, and the segment between their germline ends measures 8 bases. From the cysteine through the phenylalanine, the CDR3 covers 15 amino acids. Only CDR3 DNA is held: 45 bases, read in frame from base 1. The receptor was isolated from a woman aged 18-29 years with type 1 diabetes. The chain couples TRBV6-6 to TRBJ1-5, with an unclear D gene assignment. The specimen sequenced was naive CD4+ T cells from blood. Read against the paper, the sample's cell subset or site label means: true naive CD4+ T cells. For the CDR3, the sequence is CASSYLGSSNQPQHF. The nucleotide sequence reads as follows: TGTGCCAGCAGTTACTTGGGCTCCAGCAATCAGCCCCAGCATTTT.